Reported below is one TCR beta chain. Its antigen is not known. This specimen belongs to a study of beta chain features in type 1 diabetes. This CDR3 comprises 15 residues. V lost 0 bases, J lost 7 bases, and 16 bases lay in between. Germline CDR1 reads SGHRS; CDR2 reads YFSETQ. General study results and limits: For cells with high TCR expression, cDNA sequencing could yield over-representation.

All of the isolated RNA was reverse transcribed, so expressed TCRB transcripts were sequenced. Repertoires were generated with immunoSEQ multiplex PCR, while TCRdb's copy carries only in-frame clones and drops some. Among 65,000 to 100,000 clones listed, around a third were seen once. The sequencing input was stem cell memory CD4+ T cells from blood. The chain carries TRBV5-1 and TRBJ2-5; tentatively, D is TRBD1 (5 bases). The source is a woman between 18 and 29 years old in good health. In DNA form, the CDR3 reads TGCGCCAGCAGCTTGGCCCAGACAGTCCCTGGGACCCAGTACTTC. It is translated as CASSLAQTVPGTQYF. The whole variable domain, filled in from reference TRBV5-1 and TRBJ2-5, reads KAGVTQTPRYLIKTRGQQVTLSCSPISGHRSVSWYQQTPGQGLQFLFEYFSETQRNKGNFPGRFSGRQFSNSRSEMNVSTLELGDSALYLCASSLAQTVPGTQYFGPGTRLLVL.